These 9 T cell receptor beta chains came from one sample sequenced in a study of T cell repertoires in cytomegalovirus infection. TCRdb re-called the reads through MiXCR, storing one row per CDR3 protein. The table records a few hundred thousand distinct CDR3 sequences, roughly 42% of them present only once. Their antigens remain unidentified. Sequencing used cultured PBMCs, obtained from culture after CMV antigen stimulation. These receptors originate from a human donor in good health (CMV status not recorded). Some clones in this sample may be carry-over from other donors' samples.

This clonotype was counted between two and nine times. The rearrangement links TRBV28 to TRBJ1-5; no clear D. CDR3 length: 14 amino acids. The V gene's germline CDR1 is MDHEN and CDR2 SYDVKM. Trimming took off 3 bases at V and 3 bases at J, with 9 bases between the two ends. As DNA, the CDR3 is TGTGCCAGCAGTTTGGTACAGATCAATCAGCCCCAGCATTTT. As protein: CASSLVQINQPQHF.

The V call is TRBV12-3 or TRBV12-4, the J call TRBJ1-1, with D unresolved. Trimming shortened V by 2 bases and J by 3 bases, and 13 bases separated the two germline ends. The CDR3 sequence is 15 residues long. CDR3 region: CASSLSTPLHTEAFF. The CDR3 DNA reads as TGTGCCAGCAGTTTAAGCACGCCCCTCCACACTGAAGCTTTCTTT.

V usage is TRBV5-6 and J usage is TRBJ1-6, with TRBD1 as a possible D gene (6 bases). The germline CDR1 and CDR2 sequences are SGHDT and YYEEEE. The CDR3 extends over 15 amino acids. The V and J ends lost 6 bases and 3 bases respectively, with 13 bases between them. CDR3 loop: CASKQQGVYNSPLHF. The CDR3 bases are TGTGCCAGCAAACAACAGGGCGTCTATAATTCACCCCTCCACTTT.

This clonotype was counted many times. This chain joins TRBV7-2 and TRBJ1-1; D not certain. With 2 bases removed from V and 0 bases from J, the gap between germline ends came to 7 bases. Germline V CDR1 and CDR2: SGHTA, FQGNSA. The CDR3 runs 14 residues. The CDR3 nucleotides are TGTGCCAGCAGCTTAACACTCCTGAACACTGAAGCTTTCTTT. Its translation: CASSLTLLNTEAFF.

V usage is TRBV15 and J usage is TRBJ1-5, with unresolved D. The CDR3 spans 13 residues. Germline V lookup: CDR1 LNHNV, CDR2 YYDKDF (reference sequence). V was cut by 0 bases and J by 7 bases, with 7 bases left in between. CDR3 region: CATSREGIQPQHF. The DNA for the CDR3 is TGTGCCACCAGCAGAGAAGGTATCCAGCCCCAGCATTTT.

V is TRBV4-1 and J is TRBJ1-2, with D uncertain. There are 14 residues in the CDR3. Germline lookup yields CDR1 MGHRA and CDR2 YSYEKL. The V gene lost 0 bases and the J gene lost 7 bases, with 12 bases spanning the gap. The CDR3 reads CASSQEGARRGYTF. The CDR3 DNA reads TGCGCCAGCAGCCAAGAAGGAGCGCGGCGTGGCTACACCTTC.

This clonotype was detected only a few times. V and J are TRBV7-6 and TRBJ1-2; D call uncertain. Germline CDR1 SGHVS, CDR2 FNYEAQ. The CDR3 has 14 amino acids. Trimming took 1 base from V and 3 from J, leaving 9 bases between them. The CDR3 DNA reads as TGTGCCAGCAGCTTAGTGACCGGGCACTATGGCTACACCTTC. As protein: CASSLVTGHYGYTF.

There are a few counts of this clonotype. J is TRBJ2-2 and V is TRBV7-2; 10 positions agree with TRBD2. Trimming cost V 3 bases and J 5 bases; bases outside gene matches: 3. This CDR3 comprises 15 residues. In germline, CDR1 is SGHTA, CDR2 FQGNSA. The CDR3 coding sequence is TGTGCCAGCAGCTTTAGCGGGAGGCCAACCGGGGAGCTGTTTTTT. This gives the protein CASSFSGRPTGELFF.

The gene calls are TRBV7-2 and TRBJ2-3; D is perhaps TRBD2 (6 bases). The V end was cut by 2 bases, the J end by 2 bases, with 14 bases between. The CDR3 has 16 amino acids. CDR1 and CDR2 (germline): SGHTA, FQGNSA. The CDR3 reads CASSLYRPSDTDTQYF. The DNA of the CDR3 is TGTGCCAGCAGCTTATATCGTCCTAGCGACACAGATACGCAGTATTTT.